A single sample gave rise to the 16 T cell receptor beta chains below, sequenced in a study of T cell responses to AZD1222 COVID-19 vaccine. Clones were read by immunoSEQ multiplex PCR, and TCRdb kept only the in-frame ones, dropping some. The sample yields 90,000 to 120,000 clones, more than 75% seen once. The specimen comprised peripheral blood, sampled on day 0 of AZD1222 vaccination. Receptors were obtained from an adult in good health.

The CDR3 loop reads CASSPAREDNSPLHF. Here the CDR3 DNA reads TGTGCCAGCTCACCGGCTCGAGAAGATAATTCACCCCTCCACTTT. The genes are TRBV18 and TRBJ1-6; the D is unclear. The V end lost 3 bases, the J end lost 5 bases, and 11 bases lay between the germline ends. The CDR3 runs 15 residues. Per germline, CDR1 KGHSH and CDR2 LQKENI.

The chain carries TRBV19 and TRBJ1-5; weak D call: TRBD1 (5 bases). This CDR3 has 15 residues. The V and J ends lost 5 bases and 7 bases respectively, with 18 bases between them. Germline CDR1 is LNHDA and CDR2 is SQIVND (reference sequence). CDR3 protein: CASSEGPGTGQPQHF. CDR3 bases: TGTGCCAGTAGTGAGGGACCGGGAACGGGGCAGCCCCAGCATTTT. The entire variable domain, with the rest obtained from reference TRBV19 and TRBJ1-5, is as follows: DGGITQSPKYLFRKEGQNVTLSCEQNLNHDAMYWYRQDPGQGLRLIYYSQIVNDFQKGDIAEGYSVSREKKESFPLTVTSAQKNPTAFYLCASSEGPGTGQPQHFGDGTRLSIL.

The V call is TRBV14, the J call TRBJ1-6; the D gene is possibly TRBD1 (5 bases). V shed 3 bases and J shed 5 bases, with 11 bases lying between them. Germline CDR1 reads SGHDN; CDR2 reads FVKESK. The CDR3 runs to 15 residues. CDR3 residues: CASSHTDSHNSPLHF. The CDR3 coding sequence is TGTGCCAGCAGCCACACCGACAGTCATAATTCACCCCTCCACTTT.

This clone has only one observation. The V and J genes are TRBV5-4 and TRBJ2-2; D gene unclear. The CDR3 has 15 amino acids. Germline CDR1 is SGHNT and CDR2 is YYREEE (reference sequence). V was pared by 0 bases and J by 4 bases, with 10 bases between. CDR3 in DNA: TGTGCCAGCAGCTTGGCCTTCCGGGCCACCGGGGAGCTGTTTTTT. This codes for CASSLAFRATGELFF. Based on the CDR3 plus reference TRBV5-4 and TRBJ2-2, the full variable domain is ETGVTQSPTHLIKTRGQQVTLRCSSQSGHNTVSWYQQALGQGPQFIFQYYREEENGRGNFPPRFSGLQFPNYSSELNVNALELDDSALYLCASSLAFRATGELFFGEGSRLTVL.

This clone was seen just once. The rearrangement links TRBV9 to TRBJ2-3; D possibly uses TRBD1 or TRBD2 (5 bases each). The CDR3 extends over 14 amino acids. Trimming took 0 bases from V and 5 from J, leaving 10 bases between them. CDR1 SGDLS and CDR2 YYNGEE come from the germline V gene. CDR3 sequence: CASSVAGAGDTQYF. CDR3 nucleotides: TGTGCCAGCAGCGTAGCCGGGGCAGGAGATACGCAGTATTTT.

This chain connects TRBV11-2 to TRBJ1-4; perhaps TRBD1 as D (6 bases). This CDR3 contains 13 residues. From germline, CDR1 is SGHAT and CDR2 FQNNGV. V was pared by 2 bases and J by 16 bases, with 17 bases between. The DNA for the CDR3 is TGTGCCAGCAGCTTAAATCTGGGGGCAGATCGGTTTTTT. Its protein product is CASSLNLGADRFF.

The chain carries TRBV5-3 and TRBJ1-2; D possibly corresponds to TRBD1 (6 bases). TRBV5-3 has ORF status, its function being uncertain. V lost 0 bases and J lost 9, with 15 bases in between. This CDR3 contains 14 residues. For the CDR3, the DNA is TGTGCCAGAAGCTTGGGGACAGCCCGTTATCGCTACACCTTC. It translates to CARSLGTARYRYTF.

The chain combines TRBV5-4 with TRBJ2-5, with 7 nucleotides matching TRBD1. Germline assignment: CDR1 SGHNT and CDR2 YYREEE (reference sequence). V dropped 3 bases and J dropped 5; count of bases not matched to a gene: 7. The CDR3 is 14 amino acids. The CDR3 here is CASSWDRRLETQYF. For the CDR3, the DNA is TGTGCCAGCAGCTGGGACAGAAGACTGGAGACCCAGTACTTC. Combining the CDR3 with reference TRBV5-4 and TRBJ2-5 gives the whole variable domain ETGVTQSPTHLIKTRGQQVTLRCSSQSGHNTVSWYQQALGQGPQFIFQYYREEENGRGNFPPRFSGLQFPNYSSELNVNALELDDSALYLCASSWDRRLETQYFGPGTRLLVL.

V is TRBV4-3 and J is TRBJ2-3; TRBD1 is a possible D gene (6 bases). CDR1 is LGHNA and CDR2 is YSLEER in the germline V gene. The CDR3 spans 18 residues. Trimming pared 0 bases from V and 2 bases from J, leaving 18 bases between. CDR3 sequence: CASSQDFGRGQTTDTQYF. The CDR3 nucleotides are TGCGCCAGCAGCCAAGATTTCGGCAGGGGACAAACCACAGATACGCAGTATTTT.

V is TRBV6-5 and J is TRBJ1-4; D is possibly TRBD1 (6 bases). The length of the CDR3 is 15 residues. V lost 6 bases to trimming and J lost 3 bases, with 14 bases between them. From germline, CDR1 is MNHEY and CDR2 SVGAGI. Here the CDR3 DNA reads TGTGCCAGCAGAGTGGACAGATACTCTAATGAAAAACTGTTTTTT. Translating gives CASRVDRYSNEKLFF.

The gene calls are TRBV4-3 and TRBJ2-1; D is possibly TRBD1 (5 bases). Germline CDR1 is LGHNA and CDR2 is YSLEER. This CDR3 spans 15 amino acids. Trimming shortened V by 0 bases and J by 0 bases, and 6 bases separated the two germline ends. In DNA, the CDR3 is TGCGCCAGCAGCCAAGACAGGGCCTCCTACAATGAGCAGTTCTTC. Residues: CASSQDRASYNEQFF.

The chain carries TRBV18 and TRBJ1-3; 7 bases align to TRBD1. Germline values: CDR1 KGHSH, CDR2 LQKENI. The J segment lost 0 bases and the V segment lost 3 bases, leaving 11 bases of the junction unmatched. CDR3 length equals 18 residues. The CDR3 sequence: CASSPAGQAPFSGNTIYF. DNA of the CDR3: TGTGCCAGCTCACCGGCCGGACAGGCTCCATTCTCTGGAAACACCATATATTTT.

The rearrangement joins TRBV7-2 to TRBJ2-7; no reliable D call. CDR3 length: 13 residues. Trimming removed 0 bases at V and 2 bases at J, with 5 bases between. The germline V gene encodes CDR1 SGHTA and CDR2 FQGNSA. CDR3 bases: TGTGCCAGCAGCTTAGCAGGGACCTACGAGCAGTACTTC. Residues: CASSLAGTYEQYF.

The chain combines TRBV19 with TRBJ2-2, with D perhaps matching TRBD1 (6 bases). In germline, CDR1 is LNHDA, CDR2 SQIVND (reference sequence). The CDR3 is 14 amino acids. The V and J ends lost 8 bases and 3 bases respectively, with 13 bases between them. The CDR3 spells CASAPDSYTGELFF. The CDR3, as DNA: TGTGCCAGTGCGCCGGACAGCTACACCGGGGAGCTGTTTTTT.

The gene calls are TRBV5-6 and TRBJ2-2; D remains unclear. V lost 0 bases and J lost 7, with 7 bases in between. The CDR3 runs 13 residues. The germline V gene has CDR1 SGHDT and CDR2 YYEEEE. CDR3 sequence reads: CASSLVNGGELFF. In DNA form, the CDR3 reads TGTGCCAGCAGCTTGGTGAATGGCGGGGAGCTGTTTTTT.

The CDR3 bases are TGCGCCAGCAGCCAACGACCTGCCCCCCACCTGGGGGAGCAGTACTTC. Its translation is CASSQRPAPHLGEQYF. The chain recombines TRBV4-3 with TRBJ2-7; no reliable D call. V gave up 2 bases and J gave up 7 bases, with 21 bases separating them. This CDR3 has 16 residues. Per germline, CDR1 LGHNA and CDR2 YSLEER.